One sample yielded the 2 T cell receptor beta chains listed below, sequenced in a study of blood T cell repertoires in COVID-19. Clones were read by immunoSEQ multiplex PCR, and TCRdb kept only the in-frame ones, dropping some. Found here are around 180,000 clones, about 82% of them singletons; the top ten hold around 8.6%. The specimen was PBMCs or T cells enriched from blood (not recorded which). Source of these receptors: a woman in her twenties or thirties who had recovered from COVID-19.

This chain connects TRBV28 to TRBJ1-6; D ambiguous. Trimming left V 7 bases short and J 0 bases short, with 10 bases between. The CDR3 length is 15 residues. From germline, CDR1 is MDHEN and CDR2 SYDVKM. This CDR3 reads CASTDGSSYNSPLHF. The DNA for the CDR3 is TGTGCCAGCACCGACGGGAGCTCCTATAATTCACCCCTCCACTTT. Based on the CDR3 plus reference TRBV28 and TRBJ1-6, the full variable domain is DVKVTQSSRYLVKRTGEKVFLECVQDMDHENMFWYRQDPGLGLRLIYFSYDVKMKEKGDIPEGYSVSREKKERFSLILESASTNQTSMYLCASTDGSSYNSPLHFGNGTRLTVT.

V and J are TRBV19 and TRBJ1-5; D is undetermined. The length of the CDR3 is 14 residues. Germline V lookup: CDR1 LNHDA, CDR2 SQIVND (reference sequence). V was clipped by 1 base and J by 5 bases, with 9 bases between them. The CDR3 nucleotides read TGTGCCAGTAGTATAGCGGCAGGCGATCAGCCCCAGCATTTT. It encodes CASSIAAGDQPQHF.